Following are 30 T cell receptor beta chains from one sample sequenced in a study of neoadjuvant anti-PD-1 for oral cavity cancer. Time point specified: after neoadjuvant nivolumab, at surgical resection. The table came from immunoSEQ multiplex PCR; TCRdb's copy has only in-frame clones and leaves some out. The table includes thousands of clones, about two thirds detected once. The source material was PBMCs, sampled after nivolumab (anti-PD-1) treatment. All receptors derive from a person aged 40 to 85 with oral cavity squamous cell carcinoma.

The rearrangement links TRBV7-9 to TRBJ2-5; no definite D call. Trimming took 3 bases from V and 2 from J, leaving 13 bases between them. Germline CDR1 and CDR2: SEHNR and FQNEAQ (reference sequence). The CDR3 extends over 15 amino acids. CDR3 sequence: CASSFRKGSQETQYF. In nucleotides, the CDR3 is TGTGCCAGCAGCTTTCGCAAGGGATCACAAGAGACCCAGTACTTC.

The J gene is TRBJ2-7, the V gene TRBV4-1; D is perhaps TRBD1 or TRBD2 (5 bases each). Germline V gene lookup returns CDR1 MGHRA and CDR2 YSYEKL. The CDR3 consists of 17 residues. Trimming took 3 bases from V and 5 from J, leaving 23 bases between them. The CDR3 DNA reads as TGCGCCAGCAGCCATGTGGTAAAGGGACGGCTCGTCCACGAGCAGTACTTC. This translates into CASSHVVKGRLVHEQYF.

This clone occurred a few times. The gene calls are TRBV10-1 and TRBJ1-1, with D uncertain. Trimming stripped 2 bases from V and 1 base from J, with 11 bases between. The CDR3 loop spans 15 amino acids. Germline V gives CDR1 WNHNN, CDR2 SYGVQD (reference sequence). CDR3 protein: CASSEDHHGNTEAFF. The CDR3, as DNA: TGCGCCAGCAGTGAGGACCATCATGGGAACACTGAAGCTTTCTTT.

The chain employs TRBV5-6 and TRBJ2-7; the D gene is possibly TRBD1 (6 bases). Trimming shortened V by 0 bases and J by 2 bases, and 15 bases separated the two germline ends. This CDR3 spans 16 amino acids. Looked up from germline, CDR1 is SGHDT and CDR2 is YYEEEE. CDR3 nucleotide sequence: TGTGCCAGCAGCTTGGTCGCAGGGGCTACCACCTACGAGCAGTACTTC. The encoded protein is CASSLVAGATTYEQYF.

The chain employs TRBV6-4 and TRBJ2-3; TRBD2 matches at 8 bases. CDR3 length: 15 amino acids. After removal of 0 bases from V and 1 base from J, the junction contained 0 bases not matched to a gene. The V gene's germline CDR1 is MRHNA and CDR2 SNTAGT. The CDR3 loop reads CASSDSSGGTDTQYF. The CDR3 DNA reads TGTGCCAGCAGTGACTCTAGCGGGGGCACAGATACGCAGTATTTT.

The rearrangement joins TRBV7-2 to TRBJ2-7, with 10 bases that match TRBD1. With 5 bases clipped from V and 3 bases from J, the junction kept 4 bases outside the gene matches. Germline CDR1 is SGHTA and CDR2 is FQGNSA. This CDR3 has 14 amino acids. CDR3 nucleotides: TGTGCCAGCAGCCCACGGACAGGGGGCTACGAGCAGTACTTC. It translates to CASSPRTGGYEQYF.

The rearrangement links TRBV9 to TRBJ1-6, with D uncertain. The CDR3 totals 13 residues. Germline V gene sequence: CDR1 SGDLS, CDR2 YYNGEE. V gave up 4 bases and J gave up 7 bases, with 9 bases separating them. DNA for the CDR3: TGTGCCAGCAGCAGCGCCGGGAATTCACCCCTCCACTTT. Its protein is CASSSAGNSPLHF.

The J gene is TRBJ2-5, the V gene TRBV7-9, with D perhaps being TRBD1 or TRBD2 (6 bases each). The V gene lost 5 bases and the J gene lost 5 bases, with 12 bases spanning the gap. The germline V gene has CDR1 SEHNR and CDR2 FQNEAQ (reference sequence). This CDR3 comprises 13 residues. CDR3 sequence (DNA): TGTGCCAGCAGCCCCCGGGGGCCGGAGACCCAGTACTTC. It encodes CASSPRGPETQYF.

The gene calls are TRBV7-9 and TRBJ2-4; 7 nucleotides match TRBD1. Germline CDR1 reads SEHNR; CDR2 reads FQNEAQ (reference sequence). This CDR3 has 18 residues. V lost 2 bases, J lost 4 bases, and 14 bases stayed unmatched. This CDR3 is CASSLFRDSNLIKNIQYF. Written as DNA, the CDR3 is TGTGCCAGCAGCTTATTTCGGGACAGTAATTTGATTAAAAACATTCAGTACTTC.

This clone appeared a single time. CDR3 DNA sequence: TGCAGCGTCCAGGGGGCACGTGGTGAAAAACTGTTTTTT. It encodes CSVQGARGEKLFF. The J gene is TRBJ1-4, the V gene TRBV29-1; 8 bases agree with TRBD1. Trimming at V came to 6 bases and at J to 7 bases, leaving 7 bases not matched to a gene. Germline loops: CDR1 SQVTM, CDR2 ANQGSEA. The CDR3 totals 13 residues.

This chain links TRBV27 with TRBJ1-5; D gene ambiguous. This CDR3 region has 15 residues. The germline CDR1 and CDR2 sequences are MNHEY and SMNVEV (reference sequence). Trimming removed 4 bases at V and 0 bases at J, with 10 bases between. Written as DNA, the CDR3 is TGTGCCAGCAGTTGGACGGTTAATAGCAATCAGCCCCAGCATTTT. It codes for CASSWTVNSNQPQHF.

The CDR3 DNA reads as TGCGCCAGCAGTGAGTCGCTGTATCAGCCCCAGCATTTT. Its translation: CASSESLYQPQHF. The chain combines TRBV10-2 with TRBJ1-5; no reliable D call. This CDR3 is 13 amino acids long. V gave up 0 bases and J gave up 5 bases, with 5 bases separating them. CDR1 WSHSY and CDR2 SAAADI come from the germline V gene.

V usage is TRBV6-6 and J usage is TRBJ2-1, with a weak D call TRBD2 (6 bases). V lost 2 bases, J lost 9 bases, and 20 bases lay in between. Germline values: CDR1 MNHNY, CDR2 SVGAGI (reference sequence). There are 16 residues in the CDR3. The CDR3 protein is CASSYRVGDFGAEQFF. CDR3 in DNA: TGTGCCAGCAGTTACCGCGTCGGGGACTTTGGGGCTGAGCAGTTCTTC.

The rearrangement joins TRBV7-9 to TRBJ1-1; TRBD1 is a possible D gene (5 bases). The CDR3 has 14 residues. Trimming left V 3 bases short and J 6 bases short, with 14 bases between. Germline V gene lookup returns CDR1 SEHNR and CDR2 FQNEAQ (reference sequence). CDR3 in DNA: TGTGCCAGCAGCTTCAGAACGACGGGGGCTGAAGCTTTCTTT. It yields the protein CASSFRTTGAEAFF.

The sample holds a few counts of this clone. J is TRBJ2-2 and V is TRBV15; possibly TRBD1 for D (5 bases). V was shortened by 4 bases and J by 6 bases, with 12 bases between the two germline ends. Germline V CDR1 and CDR2: LNHNV, YYDKDF (reference sequence). The CDR3 loop spans 14 amino acids. The CDR3 loop reads CATSIQGYAGELFF. In nucleotides, the CDR3 is TGTGCCACCAGCATCCAGGGTTACGCCGGGGAGCTGTTTTTT.

The rearrangement uses TRBV28 and TRBJ1-1; D gene ambiguous. Trimming left V 2 bases short and J 0 bases short, with 13 bases between. CDR3 size: 16 residues. CDR1 and CDR2 (germline): MDHEN, SYDVKM. This CDR3 is CASSLIGRQLNTEAFF. DNA for the CDR3: TGTGCCAGCAGTTTAATAGGTCGGCAGCTGAACACTGAAGCTTTCTTT.

This clone showed up just a few times. J is TRBJ1-4 and V is TRBV5-1; 9 bases line up with TRBD1. The CDR3 is 14 residues long. From germline, CDR1 is SGHRS and CDR2 YFSETQ. The trim removed 4 bases at V and 8 bases at J, leaving 6 bases unmatched. The CDR3 nucleotides are TGCGCCAGCAGCCTAGGGACAGGGAGCGAAAAACTGTTTTTT. Protein: CASSLGTGSEKLFF.

This rearrangement joins TRBV6-6 to TRBJ2-1; the D gene could be TRBD1 or TRBD2 (5 bases each). The CDR3 runs to 14 residues. Germline CDR1 and CDR2: MNHNY and SVGAGI (reference sequence). V lost 8 bases to trimming and J lost 4 bases, with 15 bases between them. The CDR3 DNA is TGTGCCAGCGTTCCCGGGACGTCTTACAATGAGCAGTTCTTC. It encodes CASVPGTSYNEQFF.

This clone was detected a few times. The chain recombines TRBV7-8 with TRBJ1-2, with a possible D match to TRBD1 (5 bases). CDR1 and CDR2 from the germline V gene are SGHVS and FQNEAQ. Trimming removed 1 base at V and 1 base at J, with 7 bases between. The CDR3 spans 14 residues. Here the CDR3 DNA reads TGTGCCAGCAGCTTAGGTGGGGGTAACTATGGCTACACCTTC. It yields the protein CASSLGGGNYGYTF. Drawing the rest from reference TRBV7-8 and TRBJ1-2, the complete variable domain is GAGVSQSPRYKVAKRGQDVALRCDPISGHVSLFWYQQALGQGPEFLTYFQNEAQLDKSGLPSDRFFAERPEGSVSTLKIQRTQQEDSAVYLCASSLGGGNYGYTFGSGTRLTVV.

For the CDR3, the DNA is TGTGCCAGCAGCTTGGAAATCCAAATAGGAAATGGCTACACCTTC. It codes for CASSLEIQIGNGYTF. The chain links TRBV5-6 to TRBJ1-2; no clear D gene. There are 15 residues in the CDR3. Looked up from germline, CDR1 is SGHDT and CDR2 is YYEEEE. Trimming stripped 0 bases from V and 6 bases from J, with 15 bases between.

The V gene is TRBV7-9, the J gene TRBJ1-1, with TRBD1 as a possible D gene (5 bases). V was trimmed by 1 base and J by 1 base, leaving 13 bases between them. The CDR3 totals 16 residues. Germline CDR1 SEHNR, CDR2 FQNEAQ (reference sequence). The CDR3 bases are TGTGCCAGCAGCTTAGAGGGACGGGGCGCGAACACTGAAGCTTTCTTT. Its protein product is CASSLEGRGANTEAFF.

This chain joins TRBV6-1 and TRBJ2-3; D possibly corresponds to TRBD2 (5 bases). The length of the CDR3 is 17 residues. Germline loops: CDR1 MNHNS, CDR2 SASEGT. V lost 0 bases to trimming and J lost 6 bases, with 19 bases between them. Written as DNA, the CDR3 is TGTGCCAGCAGTGAAGCGCGGAGGACCCCCGCACGGGATACGCAGTATTTT. Encoded protein: CASSEARRTPARDTQYF.

This clone showed up just a few times. The chain is built from TRBV5-1 and TRBJ2-2; TRBD1 might be the D (6 bases). With 1 base removed from V and 6 bases from J, the gap between germline ends came to 10 bases. The germline V gene has CDR1 SGHRS and CDR2 YFSETQ. This CDR3 is 14 amino acids long. DNA for the CDR3: TGCGCCAGCAGCTTGTTACAGGGCGCCGGGGAGCTGTTTTTT. Protein: CASSLLQGAGELFF.

The chain has TRBV7-2 and TRBJ2-7, with TRBD2 matching over 8 bases. The V gene end was trimmed by 1 base and the J gene end by 4 bases; junction bases not matched to a gene: 3. CDR3 size: 14 residues. From germline, CDR1 is SGHTA and CDR2 FQGNSA. CDR3 in amino acids: CASSLVRGGYEQYF. CDR3 in DNA: TGTGCCAGCAGCTTAGTCCGGGGGGGTTACGAGCAGTACTTC.

The rearrangement joins TRBV2 to TRBJ2-3; TRBD1 aligns across 12 bases. The CDR3 runs 14 residues. CDR1 and CDR2 (germline): SNHLY, FYNNEI. Trimming removed 6 bases from V and 5 bases from J; junction bases left unmatched: 3. In nucleotides, the CDR3 is TGTGCCAGCAGGGGACAGGGGGCGGTAGATACGCAGTATTTT. This translates into CASRGQGAVDTQYF.

This clone occurred a few times. This chain links TRBV6-1 with TRBJ2-2; 10 nucleotides line up with TRBD2. This CDR3 is 15 amino acids long. After removal of 0 bases from V and 6 bases from J, the junction contained 1 base not matched to a gene. Germline lookup yields CDR1 MNHNS and CDR2 SASEGT. For the CDR3, the DNA is TGTGCCAGCAGTGAAGCAGCGGGGGGGCCCGGGGAGCTGTTTTTT. Translated: CASSEAAGGPGELFF.

CDR3 residues: CASSFTGLDEQYF. For the CDR3, the DNA is TGTGCCAGCAGCTTTACAGGGTTAGACGAGCAGTACTTC. The rearrangement joins TRBV5-6 to TRBJ2-7; TRBD1 might be the D (6 bases). The CDR3 is 13 residues long. Germline-derived CDR1 and CDR2 are SGHDT and YYEEEE. Deletions cut 2 bases from V and 5 bases from J, with 11 bases between.

The rearrangement joins TRBV19 to TRBJ1-5; TRBD1 agrees at 9 bases. V was pared by 6 bases and J by 6 bases, with 9 bases of the junction left unmatched. Germline lookup yields CDR1 LNHDA and CDR2 SQIVND (reference sequence). The CDR3 is 15 amino acids. Here the CDR3 DNA reads TGTGCCAGTAGCCCCCTGGACAGGGGCCGTCAGCCCCAGCATTTT. Its protein is CASSPLDRGRQPQHF.

This clone was detected a few times. The chain joins TRBV5-1 to TRBJ2-7, with D possibly TRBD1 on 6 matching bases. The CDR3 consists of 15 residues. The V gene's germline CDR1 is SGHRS and CDR2 YFSETQ. V lost 4 bases, J lost 0 bases, and 14 bases lay in between. CDR3 amino acids: CASSGGQSSSYEQYF. The CDR3 DNA reads TGCGCCAGCAGCGGCGGACAGTCGAGCTCCTACGAGCAGTACTTC.

The chain links TRBV9 to TRBJ2-2, with 10 nucleotides matching TRBD2. CDR3 length equals 16 residues. The J segment lost 9 bases and the V segment lost 4 bases, leaving 12 bases of the junction unmatched. In germline, CDR1 is SGDLS, CDR2 YYNGEE. The CDR3 DNA reads as TGTGCCAGCAGCCCCTTTTCCGGGACTAGCGTAAGGGAGCTGTTTTTT. Protein sequence: CASSPFSGTSVRELFF. Based on the CDR3 plus reference TRBV9 and TRBJ2-2, the full variable domain is DSGVTQTPKHLITATGQRVTLRCSPRSGDLSVYWYQQSLDQGLQFLIQYYNGEERAKGNILERFSAQQFPDLHSELNLSSLELGDSALYFCASSPFSGTSVRELFFGEGSRLTVL.